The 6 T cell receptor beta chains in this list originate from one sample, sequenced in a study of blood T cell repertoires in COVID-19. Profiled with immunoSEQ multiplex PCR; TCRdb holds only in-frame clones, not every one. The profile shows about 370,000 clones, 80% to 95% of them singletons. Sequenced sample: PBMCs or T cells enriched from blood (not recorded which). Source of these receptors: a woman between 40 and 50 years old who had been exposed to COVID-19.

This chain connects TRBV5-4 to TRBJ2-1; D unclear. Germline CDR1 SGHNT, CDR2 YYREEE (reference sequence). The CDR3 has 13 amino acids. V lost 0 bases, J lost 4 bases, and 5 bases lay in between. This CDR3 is CASSLDSYNEQFF. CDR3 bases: TGTGCCAGCAGCTTGGACTCGTACAATGAGCAGTTCTTC.

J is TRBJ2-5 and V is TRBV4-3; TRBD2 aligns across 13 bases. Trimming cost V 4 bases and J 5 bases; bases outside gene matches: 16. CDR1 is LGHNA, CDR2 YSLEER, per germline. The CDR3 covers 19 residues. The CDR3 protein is CASSPTRATSGRAPETQYF. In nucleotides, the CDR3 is TGCGCCAGCAGCCCCACAAGGGCTACTAGCGGGAGGGCCCCCGAGACCCAGTACTTC.

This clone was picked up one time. The CDR3 loop reads CASSKTGDGQNEQFF. The CDR3 nucleotides are TGTGCCAGCAGCAAGACAGGGGACGGCCAGAATGAGCAGTTCTTC. The J gene is TRBJ2-1, the V gene TRBV11-2; 8 bases align to TRBD1. Germline loops: CDR1 SGHAT, CDR2 FQNNGV. The CDR3 spans 15 residues. V shed 5 bases and J 7 bases; nucleotides not matched to a gene: 10.

For the CDR3, the DNA is TGCGCCAGCAGCCACGCTGGACAGGGCACTGAAGCTTTCTTT. Residues: CASSHAGQGTEAFF. The chain combines TRBV4-1 with TRBJ1-1; TRBD1 aligns across 8 bases. The CDR3 loop spans 14 amino acids. Trimming took 3 bases from V and 4 from J; bases not matched to a gene: 4. Germline assignment: CDR1 MGHRA and CDR2 YSYEKL.

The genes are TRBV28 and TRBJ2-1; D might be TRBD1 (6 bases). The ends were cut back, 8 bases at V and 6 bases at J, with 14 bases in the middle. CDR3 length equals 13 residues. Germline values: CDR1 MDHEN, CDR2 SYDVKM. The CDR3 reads CASRTDRGNEQFF. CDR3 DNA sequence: TGTGCCAGCCGAACGGACAGAGGCAATGAGCAGTTCTTC.

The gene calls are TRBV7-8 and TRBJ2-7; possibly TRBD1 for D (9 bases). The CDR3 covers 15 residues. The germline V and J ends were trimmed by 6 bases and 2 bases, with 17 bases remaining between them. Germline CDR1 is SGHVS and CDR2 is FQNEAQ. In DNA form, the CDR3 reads TGTGCCAGCAGACGGGGGGGGACAGGGACCTACGAGCAGTACTTC. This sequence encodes CASRRGGTGTYEQYF.